The 2 T cell receptor beta chains given below trace back to one sample, sequenced in a study of cytomegalovirus exposure and HLA in healthy donors (dated by TCRdb to about 2017). The method behind the library was the immunoSEQ multiplex PCR assay. The multiplex PCR relied on a mix of 60 forward primers for TCR Vbeta segments and 13 reverse primers for TCR Jbeta segments. TCRdb carries this immuneACCESS record with in-frame sequences only. Its versions omit some clonotypes, under half of them owing to an unresolved V gene in the studies checked, with the rest unexplained. This sample gives roughly 170,000 clones in total; around 80% of them show up just once. Together, the top ten hold around 4.3% of the sample. Input material: PBMCs. Receptor source: a woman in her forties or fifties in good health and CMV-seropositive.

The chain's CDR3 is CASSSPGGVYGYTF. Here the CDR3 DNA reads TGTGCCAGCAGCTCCCCCGGGGGGGTTTATGGCTACACCTTC. The chain recombines TRBV5-6 with TRBJ1-2; D is perhaps TRBD1 (5 bases). The CDR3 spans 14 residues. The V end was cut by 3 bases, the J end by 5 bases, with 14 bases between. CDR1 is SGHDT and CDR2 is YYEEEE in the germline V gene.

The V and J genes are TRBV7-2 and TRBJ1-6, with 8 nucleotides matching TRBD1. This CDR3 contains 18 residues. Trimming took 1 base from V and 8 from J; bases not matched to a gene: 13. Looked up from germline, CDR1 is SGHTA and CDR2 is FQGNSA. The CDR3 DNA follows: TGTGCCAGCAGCTTAGGCCCCCCGGGACAGGTGAATCATTCACCCCTCCACTTT. Residues: CASSLGPPGQVNHSPLHF.